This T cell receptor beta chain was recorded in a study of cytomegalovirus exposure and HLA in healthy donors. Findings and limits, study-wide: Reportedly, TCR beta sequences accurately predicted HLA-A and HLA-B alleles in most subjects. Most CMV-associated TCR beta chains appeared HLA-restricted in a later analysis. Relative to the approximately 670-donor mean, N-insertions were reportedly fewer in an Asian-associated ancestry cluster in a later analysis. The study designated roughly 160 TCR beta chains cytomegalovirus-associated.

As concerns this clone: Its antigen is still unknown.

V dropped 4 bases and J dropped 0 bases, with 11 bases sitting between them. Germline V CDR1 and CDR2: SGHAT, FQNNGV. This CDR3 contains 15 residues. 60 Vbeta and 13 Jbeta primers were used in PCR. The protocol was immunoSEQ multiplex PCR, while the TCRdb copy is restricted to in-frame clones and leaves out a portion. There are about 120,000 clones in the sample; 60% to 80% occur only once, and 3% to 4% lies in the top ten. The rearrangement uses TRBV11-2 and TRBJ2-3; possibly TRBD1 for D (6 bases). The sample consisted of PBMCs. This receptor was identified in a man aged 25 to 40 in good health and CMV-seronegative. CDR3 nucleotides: TGTGCCAGCAGCTCTGGACAGTTTAGCACAGATACGCAGTATTTT. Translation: CASSSGQFSTDTQYF.